This is a list of T cell receptor beta chains from one sample in a study of blood T cells in healthy people across ages. A single record per CDR3 protein comes from TCRdb applying MiXCR to the 5' RACE reads. Here the sample spans roughly 1.5 million distinct CDR3 sequences, around 40% being singletons. The sample taken for sequencing was blood. Receptors originate from a woman younger than 35 in good health. Each CDR3 is given with its conserved first and last residue. Each record gives: V gene, J gene, D gene, clone size, CDR3 protein, CDR3 DNA. The D gene is left open where the match is weak. Clone size, where shown, is once, few, many, or a class for clones that have expanded.

>TRBV30|TRBJ1-5|-|few
CAWGGPNQPQHF
TGTGCCTGGGGGGGGCCCAATCAGCCCCAGCATTTT
>TRBV7-3|TRBJ2-3|-|-
CASSTRGFSSTDTQYF
TGTGCCAGCAGCACCCGGGGTTTTTCTAGCACAGATACGCAGTATTTT
>TRBV2|TRBJ2-5|-|-
CASSGQGYQETQYF
TGTGCCAGCAGTGGTCAGGGATACCAAGAGACCCAGTACTTC
>TRBV28|TRBJ2-7|TRBD2|few
CASSLTSGFSYEQYF
TGTGCCAGCAGTCTCACTAGCGGATTCTCCTACGAGCAGTACTTC
>TRBV4-3|TRBJ2-1|-|few
CASSQGLKSFSYNEQFF
TGCGCCAGCAGCCAAGGACTTAAGAGTTTCTCCTACAATGAGCAGTTCTTC
>TRBV2|TRBJ2-7|TRBD1|-
CAGWDRGPYEQYF
TGTGCCGGTTGGGACAGGGGTCCGTACGAGCAGTACTTC
>TRBV20-1|TRBJ1-2|-|-
CSASVATGPHGYTF
TGCAGTGCTAGCGTAGCTACAGGGCCTCATGGCTACACCTTC
>TRBV25-1|TRBJ1-1|-|-
CASSEGEMNTEAFF
TGTGCCAGCAGTGAAGGAGAAATGAACACTGAAGCTTTCTTT
>TRBV7-6|TRBJ2-1|-|-
CTSSAFSNNEQFF
TGTACCAGCAGCGCTTTTTCCAACAATGAGCAGTTCTTC
>TRBV2|TRBJ1-1|TRBD1|-
CASRQGSGEAFF
TGTGCCAGCAGACAGGGGTCAGGTGAAGCTTTCTTT
>TRBV10-3|TRBJ1-6|-|few
CAISDKRVSFDSPLHF
TGTGCCATCAGTGATAAAAGGGTTTCGTTCGATTCACCCCTCCACTTT
>TRBV11-1|TRBJ1-1|-|-
CASSPEWKFTEAFF
TGTGCCAGCAGCCCGGAGTGGAAATTCACTGAAGCTTTCTTT
>TRBV4-2|TRBJ2-1|TRBD2|many
CASSQGSGGQYNEQFF
TGTGCCAGCAGCCAAGGTAGCGGGGGCCAGTACAATGAGCAGTTCTTC
>TRBV20-1|TRBJ1-1|TRBD1|-
CSARTTGGNTEAFF
TGCAGTGCTAGAACGACAGGGGGCAACACTGAAGCTTTCTTT
>TRBV3-1|TRBJ2-1|-|few
CASSQVQGHEQFF
TGTGCCAGCAGCCAAGTTCAGGGGCATGAGCAGTTCTTC